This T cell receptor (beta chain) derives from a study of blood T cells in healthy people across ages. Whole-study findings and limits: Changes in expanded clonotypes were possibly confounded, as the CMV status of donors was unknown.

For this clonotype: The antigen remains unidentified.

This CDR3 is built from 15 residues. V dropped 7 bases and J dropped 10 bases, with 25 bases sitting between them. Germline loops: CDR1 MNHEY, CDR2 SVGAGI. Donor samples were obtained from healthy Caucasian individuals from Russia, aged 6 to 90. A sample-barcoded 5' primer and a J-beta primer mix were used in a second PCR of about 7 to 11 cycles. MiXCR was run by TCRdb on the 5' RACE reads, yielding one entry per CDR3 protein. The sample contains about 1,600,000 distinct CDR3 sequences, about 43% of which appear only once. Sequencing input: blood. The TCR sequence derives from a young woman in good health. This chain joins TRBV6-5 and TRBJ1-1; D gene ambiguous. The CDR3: CASTPPRGARIGAFF. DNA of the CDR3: TGTGCCAGCACCCCACCTCGGGGAGCTCGGATCGGAGCTTTCTTT.